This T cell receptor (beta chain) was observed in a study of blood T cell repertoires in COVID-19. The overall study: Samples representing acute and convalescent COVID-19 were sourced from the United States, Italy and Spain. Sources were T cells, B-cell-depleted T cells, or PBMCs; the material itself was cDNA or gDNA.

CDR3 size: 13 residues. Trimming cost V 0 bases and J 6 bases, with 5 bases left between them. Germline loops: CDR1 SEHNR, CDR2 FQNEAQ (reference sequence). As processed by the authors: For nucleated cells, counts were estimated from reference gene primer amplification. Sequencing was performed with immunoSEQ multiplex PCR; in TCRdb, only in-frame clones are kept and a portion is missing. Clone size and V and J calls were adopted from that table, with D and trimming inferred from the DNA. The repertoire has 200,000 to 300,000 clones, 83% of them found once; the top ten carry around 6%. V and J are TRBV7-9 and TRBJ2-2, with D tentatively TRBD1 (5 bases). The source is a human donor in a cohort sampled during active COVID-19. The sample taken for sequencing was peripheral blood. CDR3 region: CASSLAGAGELFF. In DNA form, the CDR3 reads TGTGCCAGCAGCTTAGCAGGGGCCGGGGAGCTGTTTTTT.